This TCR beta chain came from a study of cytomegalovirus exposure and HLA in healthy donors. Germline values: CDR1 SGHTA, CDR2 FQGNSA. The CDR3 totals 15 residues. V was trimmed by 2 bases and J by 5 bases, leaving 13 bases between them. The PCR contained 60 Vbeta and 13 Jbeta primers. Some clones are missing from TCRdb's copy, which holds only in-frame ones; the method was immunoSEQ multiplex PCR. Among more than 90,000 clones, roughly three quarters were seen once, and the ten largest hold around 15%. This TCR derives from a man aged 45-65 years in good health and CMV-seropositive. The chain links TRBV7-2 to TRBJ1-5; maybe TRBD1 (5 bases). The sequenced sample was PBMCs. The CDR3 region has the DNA TGTGCCAGCAGCTTACGAGGCGACAGTCATCAGCCCCAGCATTTT. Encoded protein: CASSLRGDSHQPQHF.